This T cell receptor beta chain was sequenced in a study of T-cell reconstitution after alpha-beta-depleted transplantation in children. This sample's TCRbeta library carried unique molecular identifier barcodes. TCRdb analysed the PCR reads with MiXCR anew, one entry per CDR3 protein. The table lists hundreds of thousands of distinct CDR3 sequences, 10% of them singletons, with 2% in the top ten. Notes on the study in general: Expanded graft clones numbering several hundred reportedly gave rise to alpha-beta T cells about two months after transplant.

The germline gives CDR1 LNHDA, CDR2 SQIVND (reference sequence). The V gene end was trimmed by 8 bases and the J gene end by 4 bases; junction bases not matched to a gene: 5. This CDR3 is built from 13 residues. In regard to this clonotype: What it recognizes is unknown.

Sequenced here: PBMCs, sampled before TCRalphabeta/CD19-depleted stem cell transplant. This clonotype was sampled from a child aged 2-15 years with inherited bone marrow failure, due to receive a stem cell transplant. V and J are TRBV19 and TRBJ2-3, with 8 bases fitting TRBD2. For the CDR3, the DNA is TGTGCCAGTCGAGCGGGAGCTGCAGATACGCAGTATTTT. Amino acids: CASRAGAADTQYF.